This TCR beta chain came from a study of blood T cell repertoires in COVID-19 (dated by TCRdb to 2020 to 2021). A note on the overall study: Samples from collaborators originated in the United States, Italy and Spain and spanned both the acute and convalescent phases of COVID-19. The samples were drawn from two sources: the first 160 participants of the ongoing ImmuneRACE study, and 1,254 subjects contributed by 6 global collaborators. Where available, HLA class I and class II types were taken from metadata supplied by the sample provider and were not determined by assay-based typing. The sample metadata nearly always contained a de-identified subject ID, COVID-19 status, age in years and sex. The repertoires were released in a freely available public database intended as a resource for research on the immune response to SARS-CoV-2. The prospective study material was composed of cDNA or gDNA derived from T cells, B-cell-depleted T cells, or PBMCs. Subjects who had been exposed to COVID-19, were actively infected with it, or had recovered from it provided the deeply sampled blood TCRbeta repertoires that made up the dataset.

The research as a whole found: How much clinical and demographic metadata was included differed by source and by participant, and the metadata was provided uncurated.

Participants in the prospective study were enrolled through a virtual design, were aged roughly 18 to 100 years, and lived in roughly 24 United States geographic areas. In the prospective study, participants were assigned to cohorts based on the clinical history participants reported in a screening survey and a study questionnaire. In the prospective study, mobile phlebotomists collected whole blood, serum and a nasopharyngeal or oropharyngeal swab from each participant. Additional blood draws and questionnaires over an approximately two-month period could optionally be provided by prospective study participants. Before DNA extraction, prospective study blood samples were shipped either frozen or at room temperature. This clone was detected a few times. The target of this receptor is not known. There are no base qualities to consult, and no much larger clone falls within one base. The immunoSEQ Assay, a bias-controlled multiplex PCR, was used to amplify TCRbeta CDR3 regions from genomic DNA. As for the original processing: Within the assay, amplification of reference gene primers was used to estimate how many nucleated cells each sample contained. Sequence reads were collapsed and filtered to measure the absolute abundance of every unique TCRbeta CDR3 rearrangement. For each sample, productive Simpson clonality was calculated as the square root of Simpson's diversity index over productive rearrangements. Entries here come from immuneACCESS through TCRdb and include only in-frame sequences with V and J called. Some clones fail to appear in such tables; in the studies checked, an unresolved V gene covers under half of the shortfall, and the cause of the remainder is unknown. D and trimming come from the DNA, and the V and J calls and clone size come from that table. This sample has under 200,000 clones in its table, and about 85% of those were observed once. In total, the top ten clones hold approximately 5.6% of the sample.

Specimen: PBMCs or T cells enriched from blood (not recorded which). This clonotype was obtained from a woman between 40 and 50 years old with acute COVID-19.

The nucleotide sequence reads as follows: TGTGCCAGCAGCTTGTGGGTAGGCGGGGACAATGAGCAGTTCTTC. This is translated as CASSLWVGGDNEQFF. Here the chain combines TRBV7-3 and TRBJ2-1; TRBD2 could be the D gene, as 6 bases match. The V end loses 3 bases and the J end loses 5 bases, and a stretch of 14 bases separates them. From a lookup of the germline V gene, CDR1 and CDR2 are SGHTA and FQGTGA. Inclusive of the bounding cysteine and phenylalanine, the CDR3 is 15 residues long. Here the CDR3 DNA is all that survives: 45 bases in frame from base 1. Full variable domain (CDR3 extended with the reference TRBV7-3 and TRBJ2-1 proteins): GAGVSQTPSNKVTEKGKYVELRCDPISGHTALYWYRQSLGQGPEFLIYFQGTGAADDSGLPNDRFFAVRPEGSVSTLKIQRTERGDSAVYLCASSLWVGGDNEQFFGPGTRLTVL.